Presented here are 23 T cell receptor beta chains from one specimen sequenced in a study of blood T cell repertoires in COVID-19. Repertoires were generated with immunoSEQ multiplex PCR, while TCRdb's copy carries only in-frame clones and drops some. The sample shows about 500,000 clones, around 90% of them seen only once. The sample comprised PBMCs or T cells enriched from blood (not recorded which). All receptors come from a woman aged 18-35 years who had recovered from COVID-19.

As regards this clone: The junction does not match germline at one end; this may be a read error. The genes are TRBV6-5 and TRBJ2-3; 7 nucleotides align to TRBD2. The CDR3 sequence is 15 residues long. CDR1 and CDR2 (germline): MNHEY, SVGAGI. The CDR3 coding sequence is TGTGCCAGCAGGTACTGGGCGGGGGGCACAGATACGCAGTATTTT. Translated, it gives CASRYWAGGTDTQYF.

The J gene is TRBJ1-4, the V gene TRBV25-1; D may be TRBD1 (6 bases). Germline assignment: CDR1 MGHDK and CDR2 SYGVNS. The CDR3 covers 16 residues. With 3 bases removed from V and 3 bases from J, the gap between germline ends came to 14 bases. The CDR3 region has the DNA TGTGCCAGCAGTGATACCCTCGGGACACCTAATGAAAAACTGTTTTTT. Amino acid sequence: CASSDTLGTPNEKLFF.

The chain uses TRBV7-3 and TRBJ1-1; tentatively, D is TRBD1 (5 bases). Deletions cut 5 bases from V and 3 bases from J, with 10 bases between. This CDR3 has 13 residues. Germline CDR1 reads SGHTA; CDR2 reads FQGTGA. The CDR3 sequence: CASSRGLDTEAFF. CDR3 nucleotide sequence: TGTGCCAGCAGCCGGGGGTTAGACACTGAAGCTTTCTTT.

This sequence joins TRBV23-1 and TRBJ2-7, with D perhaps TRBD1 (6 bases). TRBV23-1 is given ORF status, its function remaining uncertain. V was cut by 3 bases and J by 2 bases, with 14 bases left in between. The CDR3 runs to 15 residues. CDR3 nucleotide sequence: TGCGCCAGCAGTCATCATGGGACATTGCCCTACGAGCAGTACTTC. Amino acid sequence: CASSHHGTLPYEQYF.

This CDR3 is CASTLSGTGDYGYTF. CDR3 coding DNA: TGTGCCAGCACTTTGTCCGGGACAGGGGACTATGGCTACACCTTC. J is TRBJ1-2 and V is TRBV6-6; 10 positions match TRBD1. The V gene end was trimmed by 7 bases and the J gene end by 3 bases; junction bases not matched to a gene: 8. CDR3 length: 15 amino acids. From germline, CDR1 is MNHNY and CDR2 SVGAGI (reference sequence).

This chain's CDR3 is CASSLGQYNVLTF. CDR3 bases: TGTGCCAGCAGTTTAGGACAGTACAACGTCCTGACTTTC. V gene TRBV27 combines with J gene TRBJ2-6; TRBD1 is a possible D gene (6 bases). Germline values: CDR1 MNHEY, CDR2 SMNVEV (reference sequence). The CDR3 spans 13 residues. The ends were cut back, 2 bases at V and 9 bases at J, with 8 bases in the middle.

CDR3 nucleotide sequence: TGTGCCAGCAGCCTCTGGACAGGGGCTGGAAACACCATATATTTT. This codes for CASSLWTGAGNTIYF. This chain uses TRBV7-9 with TRBJ1-3, with 9 bases that match TRBD1. J gave up 2 bases and V 5 bases, and 4 bases lay outside the gene matches. CDR3 length: 15 residues. The germline V gene encodes CDR1 SEHNR and CDR2 FQNEAQ (reference sequence).

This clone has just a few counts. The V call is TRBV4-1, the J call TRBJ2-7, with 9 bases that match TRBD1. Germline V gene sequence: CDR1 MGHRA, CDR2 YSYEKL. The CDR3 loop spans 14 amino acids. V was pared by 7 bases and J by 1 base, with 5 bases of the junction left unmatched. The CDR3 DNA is TGCGCCAGCAAACAGGGGGCAGGATCCTACGAGCAGTACTTC. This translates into CASKQGAGSYEQYF.

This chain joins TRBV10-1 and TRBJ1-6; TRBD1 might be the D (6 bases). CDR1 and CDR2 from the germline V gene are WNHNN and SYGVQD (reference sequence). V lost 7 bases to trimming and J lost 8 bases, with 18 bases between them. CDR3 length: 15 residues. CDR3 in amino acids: CASIPPGHPDSPLHF. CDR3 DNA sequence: TGCGCCAGCATTCCTCCGGGACACCCTGATTCACCCCTCCACTTT.

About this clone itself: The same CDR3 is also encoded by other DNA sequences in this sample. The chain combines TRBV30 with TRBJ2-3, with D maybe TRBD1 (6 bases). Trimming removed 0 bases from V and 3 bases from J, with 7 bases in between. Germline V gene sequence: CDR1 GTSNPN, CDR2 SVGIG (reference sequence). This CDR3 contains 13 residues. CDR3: CAWSVQGTDTQYF. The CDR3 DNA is TGTGCCTGGAGTGTACAGGGAACAGATACGCAGTATTTT. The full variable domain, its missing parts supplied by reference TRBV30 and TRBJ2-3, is SQTIHQWPATLVQPVGSPLSLECTVEGTSNPNLYWYRQAAGRGLQLLFYSVGIGQISSEVPQNLSASRPQDRQFILSSKKLLLSDSGFYLCAWSVQGTDTQYFGPGTRLTVL.

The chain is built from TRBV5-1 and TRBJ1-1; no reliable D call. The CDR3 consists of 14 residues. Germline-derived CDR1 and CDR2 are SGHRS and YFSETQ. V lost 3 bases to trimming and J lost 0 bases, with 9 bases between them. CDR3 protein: CASSSEGVNTEAFF. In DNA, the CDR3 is TGCGCCAGCAGCTCGGAGGGAGTGAACACTGAAGCTTTCTTT.

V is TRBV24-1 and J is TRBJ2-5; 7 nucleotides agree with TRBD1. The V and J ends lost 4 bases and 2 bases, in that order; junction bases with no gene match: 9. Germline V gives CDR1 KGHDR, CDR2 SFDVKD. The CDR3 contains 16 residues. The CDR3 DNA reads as TGTGCCACCAGTGACGCCGAAGGGACAGCACAAGAGACCCAGTACTTC. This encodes CATSDAEGTAQETQYF.

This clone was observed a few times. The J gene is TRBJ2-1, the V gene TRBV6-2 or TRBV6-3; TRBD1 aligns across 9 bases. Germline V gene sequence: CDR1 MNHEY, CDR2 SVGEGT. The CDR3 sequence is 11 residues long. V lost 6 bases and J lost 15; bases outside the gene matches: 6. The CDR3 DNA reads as TGTGCCAGCAGCTTGGGACAGGGTGGGTTCTTC. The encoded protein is CASSLGQGGFF.

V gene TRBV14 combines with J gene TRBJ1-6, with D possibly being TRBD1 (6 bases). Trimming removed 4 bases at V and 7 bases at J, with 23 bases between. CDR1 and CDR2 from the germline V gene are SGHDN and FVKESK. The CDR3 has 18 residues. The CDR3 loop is CASSLRAGAEPRNSPLHF. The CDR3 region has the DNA TGTGCCAGCAGCCTGAGGGCAGGGGCCGAACCAAGGAATTCACCCCTCCACTTT.

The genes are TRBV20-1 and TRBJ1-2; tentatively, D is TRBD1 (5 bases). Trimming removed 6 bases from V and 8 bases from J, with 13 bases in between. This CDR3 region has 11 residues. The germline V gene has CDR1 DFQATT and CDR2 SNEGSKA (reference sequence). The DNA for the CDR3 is TGCAGTGCAGGGGTAACTACAGGCTACACCTTC. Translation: CSAGVTTGYTF.

The CDR3 region has the DNA TGTGCCAGTAGTATTAGAGACAGGGGAAGTGGCTACACCTTC. Residues: CASSIRDRGSGYTF. The rearrangement uses TRBV19 and TRBJ1-2; TRBD1 matches 8 bases. This CDR3 has 14 residues. Germline-derived CDR1 and CDR2 are LNHDA and SQIVND (reference sequence). V gave up 3 bases and J gave up 7 bases; unmatched junction bases: 7.

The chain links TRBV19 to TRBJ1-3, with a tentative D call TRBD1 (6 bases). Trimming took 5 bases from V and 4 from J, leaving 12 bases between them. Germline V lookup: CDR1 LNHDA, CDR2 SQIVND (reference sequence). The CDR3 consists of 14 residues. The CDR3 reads CASSSGGTGNTIYF. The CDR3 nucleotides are TGTGCCAGTAGTTCCGGGGGGACAGGAAACACCATATATTTT.

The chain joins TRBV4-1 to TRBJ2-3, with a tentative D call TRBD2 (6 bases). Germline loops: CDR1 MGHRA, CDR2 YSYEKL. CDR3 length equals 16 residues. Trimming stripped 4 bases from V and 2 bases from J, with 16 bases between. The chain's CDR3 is CASSPHKGGYTDTQYF. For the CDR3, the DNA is TGCGCCAGCAGCCCTCACAAAGGAGGGTACACAGATACGCAGTATTTT.

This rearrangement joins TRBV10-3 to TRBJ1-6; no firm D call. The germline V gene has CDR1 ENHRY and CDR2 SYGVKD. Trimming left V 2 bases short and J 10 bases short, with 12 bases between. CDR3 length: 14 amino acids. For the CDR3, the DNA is TGTGCCATCAGTGAGAGACGTGGAGACTCACCCCTCCACTTT. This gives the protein CAISERRGDSPLHF.

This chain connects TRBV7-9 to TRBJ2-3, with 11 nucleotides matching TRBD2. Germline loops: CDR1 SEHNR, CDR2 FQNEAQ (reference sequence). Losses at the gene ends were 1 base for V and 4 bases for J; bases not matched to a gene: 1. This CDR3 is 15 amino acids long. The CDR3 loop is CASSLVSGRADTQYF. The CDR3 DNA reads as TGTGCCAGCAGCTTAGTTAGCGGGAGGGCAGATACGCAGTATTTT. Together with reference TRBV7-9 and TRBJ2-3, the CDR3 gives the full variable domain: DTGVSQNPRHKITKRGQNVTFRCDPISEHNRLYWYRQTLGQGPEFLTYFQNEAQLEKSRLLSDRFSAERPKGSFSTLEIQRTEQGDSAMYLCASSLVSGRADTQYFGPGTRLTVL.

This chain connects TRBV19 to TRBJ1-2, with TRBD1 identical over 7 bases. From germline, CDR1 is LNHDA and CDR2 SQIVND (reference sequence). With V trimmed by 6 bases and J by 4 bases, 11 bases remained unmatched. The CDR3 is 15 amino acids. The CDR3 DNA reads TGTGCCAGTAGGACAGGGATTGGAGGCATCTATGGCTACACCTTC. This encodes CASRTGIGGIYGYTF.

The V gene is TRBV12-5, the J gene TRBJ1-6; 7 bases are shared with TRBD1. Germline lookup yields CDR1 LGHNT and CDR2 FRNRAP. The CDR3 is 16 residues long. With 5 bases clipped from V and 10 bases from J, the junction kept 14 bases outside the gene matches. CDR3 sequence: CASGMGRETGLSPLHF. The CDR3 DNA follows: TGTGCTAGTGGTATGGGCCGTGAGACAGGGTTATCACCCCTCCACTTT.

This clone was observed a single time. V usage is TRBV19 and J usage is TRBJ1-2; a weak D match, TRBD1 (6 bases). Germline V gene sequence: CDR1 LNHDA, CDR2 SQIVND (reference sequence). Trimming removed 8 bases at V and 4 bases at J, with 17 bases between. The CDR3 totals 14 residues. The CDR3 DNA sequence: TGTGCCAGTCTCCGCACAGGGAGAGCCTATGGCTACACCTTC. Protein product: CASLRTGRAYGYTF.